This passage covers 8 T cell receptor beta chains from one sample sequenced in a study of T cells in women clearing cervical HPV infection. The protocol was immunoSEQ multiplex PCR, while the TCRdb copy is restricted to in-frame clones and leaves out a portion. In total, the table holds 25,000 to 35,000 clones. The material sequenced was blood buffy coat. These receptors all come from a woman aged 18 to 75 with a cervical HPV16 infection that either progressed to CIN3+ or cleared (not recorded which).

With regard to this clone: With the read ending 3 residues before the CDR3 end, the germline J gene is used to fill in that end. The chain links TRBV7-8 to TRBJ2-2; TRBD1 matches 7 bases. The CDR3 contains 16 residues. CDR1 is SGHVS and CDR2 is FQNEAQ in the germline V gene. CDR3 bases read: TGTGCCAGCAGCTTAGCCCTGGGACAGCCTAATGAAAAG. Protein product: CASSLALGQPNEK. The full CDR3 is CASSLALGQPNEKLFF.

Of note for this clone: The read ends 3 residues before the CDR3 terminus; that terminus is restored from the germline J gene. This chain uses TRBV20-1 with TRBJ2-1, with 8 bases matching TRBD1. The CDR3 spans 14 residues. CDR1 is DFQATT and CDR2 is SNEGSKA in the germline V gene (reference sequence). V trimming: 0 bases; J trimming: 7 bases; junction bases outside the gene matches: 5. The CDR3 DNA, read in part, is TGCAGTGCTAGAGAACAGGGGGTTTGGAATGAG. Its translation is CSAREQGVWNE. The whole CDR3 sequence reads CSAREQGVWNEQFF.

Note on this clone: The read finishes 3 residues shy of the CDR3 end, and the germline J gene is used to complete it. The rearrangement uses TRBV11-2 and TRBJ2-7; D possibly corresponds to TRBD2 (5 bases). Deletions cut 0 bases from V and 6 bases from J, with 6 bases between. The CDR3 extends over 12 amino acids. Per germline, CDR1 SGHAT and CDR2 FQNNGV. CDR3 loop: CASSLDRGEQYF. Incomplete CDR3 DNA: TGTGCCAGCAGCTTAGATCGGGGCGAG.

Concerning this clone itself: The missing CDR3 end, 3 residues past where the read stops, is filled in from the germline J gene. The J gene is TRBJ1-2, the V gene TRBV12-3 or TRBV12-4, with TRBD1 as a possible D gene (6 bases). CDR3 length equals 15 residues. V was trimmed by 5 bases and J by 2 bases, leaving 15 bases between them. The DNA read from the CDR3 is TGTGCCAGCAGTGCACAGGGCGCCCTAAACTATGGC. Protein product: CASSAQGALNYG. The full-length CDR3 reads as CASSAQGALNYGYTF.

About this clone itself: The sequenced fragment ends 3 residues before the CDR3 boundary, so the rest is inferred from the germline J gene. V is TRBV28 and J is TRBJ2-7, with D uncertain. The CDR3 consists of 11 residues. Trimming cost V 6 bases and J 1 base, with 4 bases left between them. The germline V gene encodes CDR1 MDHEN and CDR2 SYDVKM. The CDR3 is CASRSSYEQYF. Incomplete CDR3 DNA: TGTGCCAGCAGGTCTTCCTACGAG.

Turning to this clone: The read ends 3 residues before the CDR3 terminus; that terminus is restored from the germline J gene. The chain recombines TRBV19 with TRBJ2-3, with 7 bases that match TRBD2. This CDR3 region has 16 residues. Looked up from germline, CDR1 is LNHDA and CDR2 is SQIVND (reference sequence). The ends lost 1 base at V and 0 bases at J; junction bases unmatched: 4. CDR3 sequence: CASSIASGASTDTQYF. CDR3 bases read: TGTGCCAGTAGTATAGCTAGCGGAGCTAGCACAGATACG.

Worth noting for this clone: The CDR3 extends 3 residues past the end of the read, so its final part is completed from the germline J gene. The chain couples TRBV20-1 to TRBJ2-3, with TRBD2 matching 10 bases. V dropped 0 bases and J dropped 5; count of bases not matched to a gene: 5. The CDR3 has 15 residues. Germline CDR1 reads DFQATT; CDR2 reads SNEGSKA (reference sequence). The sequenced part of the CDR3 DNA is TGCAGTGCTAGAGATCCGAGGACTAGCGGAGATACG. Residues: CSARDPRTSGDT. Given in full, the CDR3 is CSARDPRTSGDTQYF.

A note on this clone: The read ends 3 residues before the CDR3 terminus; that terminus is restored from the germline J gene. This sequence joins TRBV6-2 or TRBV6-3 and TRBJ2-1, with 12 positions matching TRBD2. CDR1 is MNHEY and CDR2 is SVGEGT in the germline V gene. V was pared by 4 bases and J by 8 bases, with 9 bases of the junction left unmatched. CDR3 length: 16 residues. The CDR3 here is CASSWTRTSGIDEQFF. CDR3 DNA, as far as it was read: TGTGCCAGCAGTTGGACCAGGACTAGCGGGATCGATGAG.